Listed below are T cell receptor beta chains from one sample, sequenced in a study of blood T cells in healthy people across ages. From the 5' RACE reads, TCRdb called clonotypes with MiXCR, one entry per CDR3 protein. The sample carries approximately 350,000 distinct CDR3 sequences, about half recorded once. Sample: blood. The source of these receptors is a man in his 60s in good health. The CDR3 runs from the conserved cysteine through the conserved F or W. The D gene is left open where the match is weak. Rows give clone size only sometimes, using once, few, many, or a class for an expanded clone.

CDR3aa: CASSLNSGTEAYGYTF
CDR3nt: TGTGCCAGCAGCCTGAACTCCGGGACTGAAGCCTATGGCTACACCTTC
d_gene: -
v_gene: TRBV11-2
j_gene: TRBJ1-2
abundance: -

CDR3aa: CASSLARQGGPYIQYF
CDR3nt: TGTGCCAGCAGCTTAGCGCGCCAGGGTGGTCCCTATATTCAGTACTTC
d_gene: -
v_gene: TRBV7-2
j_gene: TRBJ2-4
abundance: once

CDR3aa: CASSTTGTGSYEQYF
CDR3nt: TGTGCCAGTAGTACGACAGGGACGGGCTCCTACGAGCAGTACTTC
d_gene: TRBD1
v_gene: TRBV19
j_gene: TRBJ2-7
abundance: -

CDR3aa: CSARDSPGTASYEQYF
CDR3nt: TGCAGTGCTAGGGACTCTCCCGGGACAGCCTCCTACGAGCAGTACTTC
d_gene: TRBD1
v_gene: TRBV20-1
j_gene: TRBJ2-7
abundance: few

CDR3aa: CASGMQVYNEQFF
CDR3nt: TGTGCCAGCGGTATGCAGGTTTACAATGAGCAGTTCTTC
d_gene: -
v_gene: TRBV6-1
j_gene: TRBJ2-1
abundance: -

CDR3aa: CASTRTSGQFF
CDR3nt: TGTGCCAGCACCAGGACTAGCGGTCAGTTCTTC
d_gene: TRBD2
v_gene: TRBV28
j_gene: TRBJ2-1
abundance: -

CDR3aa: CSAETDGNEKLFF
CDR3nt: TGCAGTGCCGAAACGGACGGGAATGAAAAACTGTTTTTT
d_gene: -
v_gene: TRBV20-1
j_gene: TRBJ1-4
abundance: -

CDR3aa: CASSGTSGCPDTQYF
CDR3nt: TGTGCCAGCTCGGGAACTAGCGGGTGCCCCGATACGCAGTATTTT
d_gene: -
v_gene: TRBV21-1
j_gene: TRBJ2-3
abundance: -

CDR3aa: CASTPSGMSYNEQFF
CDR3nt: TGTGCCAGCACCCCGAGCGGGATGTCCTACAATGAGCAGTTCTTC
d_gene: TRBD2
v_gene: TRBV6-5
j_gene: TRBJ2-1
abundance: -

CDR3aa: CASQRARNTGELFF
CDR3nt: TGTGCCAGCCAAAGGGCGCGAAACACCGGGGAGCTGTTTTTT
d_gene: -
v_gene: TRBV6-5
j_gene: TRBJ2-2
abundance: -

CDR3aa: CASSPALIGGYGYTF
CDR3nt: TGTGCCAGCAGCCCAGCCCTTATAGGCGGCTATGGCTACACCTTC
d_gene: -
v_gene: TRBV3-1
j_gene: TRBJ1-2
abundance: -

CDR3aa: CSARVRGTDTQYF
CDR3nt: TGCAGTGCTAGAGTACGTGGTACAGATACGCAGTATTTT
d_gene: -
v_gene: TRBV20-1
j_gene: TRBJ2-3
abundance: -

CDR3aa: CASSQGPGLPYEQYF
CDR3nt: TGCGCCAGCAGCCAAGGGCCGGGACTCCCCTACGAGCAGTACTTC
d_gene: -
v_gene: TRBV4-1
j_gene: TRBJ2-7
abundance: -

CDR3aa: CSAQEGGSSGANVLTF
CDR3nt: TGCAGTGCCCAGGAGGGGGGGAGCTCTGGGGCCAACGTCCTGACTTTC
d_gene: -
v_gene: TRBV20-1
j_gene: TRBJ2-6
abundance: few

CDR3aa: CSAAPPAGGRYNEQFF
CDR3nt: TGCAGTGCTGCTCCTCCGGCGGGAGGAAGATACAATGAGCAGTTCTTC
d_gene: TRBD2
v_gene: TRBV20-1
j_gene: TRBJ2-1
abundance: -

CDR3aa: CSAPRGFPYNEQFF
CDR3nt: TGCAGTGCTCCACGGGGCTTCCCCTACAATGAGCAGTTCTTC
d_gene: -
v_gene: TRBV20-1
j_gene: TRBJ2-1
abundance: once

CDR3aa: CASSLWTQETQYF
CDR3nt: TGTGCCAGCAGCTTATGGACGCAGGAGACCCAGTACTTC
d_gene: -
v_gene: TRBV11-3
j_gene: TRBJ2-5
abundance: few

CDR3aa: CSVQTMRAGMRTNEKLFF
CDR3nt: TGCAGTGTACAGACCATGAGGGCGGGAATGAGAACTAATGAAAAACTGTTTTTT
d_gene: -
v_gene: TRBV20-1
j_gene: TRBJ1-4
abundance: -

CDR3aa: CASSTRALDRGRWGYTF
CDR3nt: TGCGCCAGCAGCACCAGGGCTCTGGACAGGGGGCGCTGGGGCTACACCTTC
d_gene: TRBD1
v_gene: TRBV4-1
j_gene: TRBJ1-2
abundance: -

CDR3aa: CASSLERNTIYF
CDR3nt: TGTGCCAGCAGCTTAGAGCGAAACACCATATATTTT
d_gene: -
v_gene: TRBV7-2
j_gene: TRBJ1-3
abundance: few

CDR3aa: CASSGTGGDGYTF
CDR3nt: TGTGCCAGCAGTGGGACAGGGGGCGATGGCTACACCTTC
d_gene: TRBD1
v_gene: TRBV25-1
j_gene: TRBJ1-2
abundance: many

CDR3aa: CSAEERRTGGKYNEQFF
CDR3nt: TGCAGTGCTGAGGAGCGAAGAACAGGGGGCAAGTACAATGAGCAGTTCTTC
d_gene: TRBD1
v_gene: TRBV20-1
j_gene: TRBJ2-1
abundance: -

CDR3aa: CASSLALQGGFTF
CDR3nt: TGTGCCAGCAGCTTAGCGCTCCAGGGCGGTTTCACCTTC
d_gene: -
v_gene: TRBV7-9
j_gene: TRBJ1-2
abundance: -

CDR3aa: CASSSTWEQYF
CDR3nt: TGTGCCAGCAGTTCGACCTGGGAGCAGTACTTC
d_gene: -
v_gene: TRBV28
j_gene: TRBJ2-7
abundance: -

CDR3aa: CASSQVWTGAYEQYF
CDR3nt: TGCGCCAGCAGCCAAGTATGGACAGGGGCCTACGAGCAGTACTTC
d_gene: TRBD1
v_gene: TRBV4-1
j_gene: TRBJ2-7
abundance: -

CDR3aa: CASSPNGGTTDTQYF
CDR3nt: TGTGCCAGCTCACCAAACGGGGGGACCACAGATACGCAGTATTTT
d_gene: TRBD2
v_gene: TRBV18
j_gene: TRBJ2-3
abundance: few

CDR3aa: CSARDRRLAINEQFF
CDR3nt: TGCAGTGCTAGAGATCGACGACTAGCTATCAATGAGCAGTTCTTC
d_gene: TRBD2
v_gene: TRBV20-1
j_gene: TRBJ2-1
abundance: once

CDR3aa: CASSLTGTPKQFF
CDR3nt: TGTGCCAGCAGTTTAACTGGGACACCTAAGCAGTTCTTC
d_gene: -
v_gene: TRBV28
j_gene: TRBJ2-1
abundance: once

CDR3aa: CASSLRGGSETQYF
CDR3nt: TGTGCCAGCAGCTTACGGGGCGGATCCGAGACCCAGTACTTC
d_gene: -
v_gene: TRBV7-3
j_gene: TRBJ2-5
abundance: many

CDR3aa: CASSSGGGTYEQYF
CDR3nt: TGTGCCAGCAGCTCGGGAGGAGGAACCTACGAGCAGTACTTC
d_gene: TRBD2
v_gene: TRBV7-2
j_gene: TRBJ2-7
abundance: -

CDR3aa: CSASRGGTGNNEQFF
CDR3nt: TGCAGTGCTAGTAGAGGGGGTACGGGGAACAATGAGCAGTTCTTC
d_gene: -
v_gene: TRBV20-1
j_gene: TRBJ2-1
abundance: -

CDR3aa: CASRTTGTAYGYTF
CDR3nt: TGTGCCAGCAGAACAACCGGGACTGCCTATGGCTACACCTTC
d_gene: -
v_gene: TRBV6-5
j_gene: TRBJ1-2
abundance: few

CDR3aa: CASSLVGKNYGYTF
CDR3nt: TGTGCCAGCAGCTTAGTAGGGAAAAACTATGGCTACACCTTC
d_gene: -
v_gene: TRBV7-9
j_gene: TRBJ1-2
abundance: -

CDR3aa: CASSQEGLVADTQYF
CDR3nt: TGCGCCAGCAGCCAGGAGGGACTAGTGGCAGATACGCAGTATTTT
d_gene: TRBD2
v_gene: TRBV4-3
j_gene: TRBJ2-3
abundance: -

CDR3aa: CASSGTLAKNIQYF
CDR3nt: TGTGCCAGCAGCGGGACGCTAGCCAAAAACATTCAGTACTTC
d_gene: -
v_gene: TRBV9
j_gene: TRBJ2-4
abundance: -

CDR3aa: CASSRQSGYEKLFF
CDR3nt: TGTGCCAGCAGCCGACAGTCAGGGTATGAAAAACTGTTTTTT
d_gene: -
v_gene: TRBV7-2
j_gene: TRBJ1-4
abundance: -

CDR3aa: CASSSPGQTREQYF
CDR3nt: TGTGCCAGCAGTTCGCCGGGACAGACGAGAGAGCAGTACTTC
d_gene: TRBD1
v_gene: TRBV27
j_gene: TRBJ2-7
abundance: -

CDR3aa: CASSLVDTQYF
CDR3nt: TGTGCCAGCAGTTTGGTAGATACGCAGTATTTT
d_gene: -
v_gene: TRBV12-3/TRBV12-4
j_gene: TRBJ2-3
abundance: many

CDR3aa: CASSQEGRGGNQPQHF
CDR3nt: TGTGCCAGCAGCCAAGAAGGACGAGGGGGCAATCAGCCCCAGCATTTT
d_gene: -
v_gene: TRBV3-1
j_gene: TRBJ1-5
abundance: -

CDR3aa: CASSSWTSGDHEEQFF
CDR3nt: TGTGCCAGCAGCTCTTGGACTAGCGGTGATCATGAGGAGCAGTTCTTC
d_gene: TRBD2
v_gene: TRBV11-1
j_gene: TRBJ2-1
abundance: -

CDR3aa: CASSVAPGASGYTF
CDR3nt: TGTGCCAGCAGCGTAGCTCCGGGGGCAAGTGGCTACACCTTC
d_gene: -
v_gene: TRBV9
j_gene: TRBJ1-2
abundance: -

CDR3aa: CASSPREGGPYEQYF
CDR3nt: TGTGCCAGCAGCCCAAGGGAGGGAGGCCCATACGAGCAGTACTTC
d_gene: TRBD2
v_gene: TRBV7-2
j_gene: TRBJ2-7
abundance: few

CDR3aa: CSARDGGTVTDTQYF
CDR3nt: TGCAGTGCTAGAGATGGGGGTACGGTGACAGATACGCAGTATTTT
d_gene: -
v_gene: TRBV20-1
j_gene: TRBJ2-3
abundance: -

CDR3aa: CASSHIVADTQYF
CDR3nt: TGTGCCAGCAGCCATATAGTAGCAGATACGCAGTATTTT
d_gene: -
v_gene: TRBV14
j_gene: TRBJ2-3
abundance: many

CDR3aa: CASSRDGTAKETQYF
CDR3nt: TGTGCCAGCAGCCGAGATGGGACAGCAAAAGAGACCCAGTACTTC
d_gene: TRBD1
v_gene: TRBV11-1
j_gene: TRBJ2-5
abundance: few

CDR3aa: CATSDLQNARTSNGYTF
CDR3nt: TGTGCCACCAGTGATTTGCAAAATGCTCGGACAAGTAATGGCTACACCTTC
d_gene: -
v_gene: TRBV24-1
j_gene: TRBJ1-2
abundance: -

CDR3aa: CASRVGISSYEQYF
CDR3nt: TGTGCCAGCAGGGTCGGGATTAGCTCCTACGAGCAGTACTTC
d_gene: -
v_gene: TRBV6-5
j_gene: TRBJ2-7
abundance: -

CDR3aa: CASSQIFISGRANVLTF
CDR3nt: TGTGCCAGCAGCCAGATTTTTATTAGCGGTAGGGCCAACGTCCTGACTTTC
d_gene: -
v_gene: TRBV14
j_gene: TRBJ2-6
abundance: -